This entry is about one T cell receptor beta chain. Antigen specificity is unknown. Treatment of patients with chemo-refractory metastatic non-small-cell lung cancer consisted of focal radiation plus CTLA-4 blockade with ipilimumab. The V end was cut by 3 bases, the J end by 6 bases, with 12 bases between. Germline V gives CDR1 SGHNT, CDR2 YENEEA. The CDR3 spans 14 residues. This sample is drawn from a study of radiotherapy plus CTLA-4 blockade in lung cancer. Notes on the study in general: Increased serum interferon-beta after radiation also reportedly predicted response strongly.

Sequenced by immunoSEQ multiplex PCR; TCRdb stores in-frame clones only, minus some. The table lists approximately 67,000 clones, approximately 83% of them singletons. The chain couples TRBV11-3 to TRBJ2-1; tentative D call: TRBD2 (7 bases). The source of this sequence is a human donor with non-small cell lung cancer who had a partial response to radiotherapy plus ipilimumab. Specimen: peripheral blood, collected from a patient treated with radiotherapy plus ipilimumab. The CDR3 loop reads CASSLAGASNEQFF. The CDR3 nucleotides are TGTGCCAGCAGCTTGGCGGGGGCGTCCAATGAGCAGTTCTTC.